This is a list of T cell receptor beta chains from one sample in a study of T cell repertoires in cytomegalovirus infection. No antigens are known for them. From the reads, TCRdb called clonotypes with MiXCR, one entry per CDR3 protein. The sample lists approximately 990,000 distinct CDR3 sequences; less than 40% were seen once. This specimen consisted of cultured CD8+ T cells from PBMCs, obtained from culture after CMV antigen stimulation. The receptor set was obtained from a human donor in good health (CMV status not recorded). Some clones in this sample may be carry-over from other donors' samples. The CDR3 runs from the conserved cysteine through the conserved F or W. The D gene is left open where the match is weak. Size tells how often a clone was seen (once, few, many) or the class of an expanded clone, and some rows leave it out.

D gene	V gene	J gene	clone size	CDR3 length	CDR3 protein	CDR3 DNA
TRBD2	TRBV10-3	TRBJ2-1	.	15	CANPHSGGLTNEQFF	TGTGCCAACCCTCATAGCGGGGGGTTGACCAATGAGCAGTTCTTC
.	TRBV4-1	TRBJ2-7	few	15	CASSLMGGPTYEQYF	TGCGCCAGCAGCCTCATGGGAGGCCCCACCTACGAGCAGTACTTC
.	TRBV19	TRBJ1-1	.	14	CASSINVGFTEAFF	TGTGCCAGTAGTATTAATGTAGGGTTTACTGAAGCTTTCTTT
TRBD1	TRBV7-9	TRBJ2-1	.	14	CASSTGDGYNEQFF	TGTGCCAGCAGCACAGGGGACGGATACAATGAGCAGTTCTTC
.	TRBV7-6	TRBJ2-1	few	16	CASSTRGRVLNNEQFF	TGTGCCAGCAGCACCCGGGGCAGGGTCCTCAACAATGAGCAGTTCTTC
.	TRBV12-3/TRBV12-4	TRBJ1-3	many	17	CASSFEVHRPSGNTIYF	TGTGCCAGCAGTTTCGAGGTGCACCGACCTTCTGGAAACACCATATATTTT
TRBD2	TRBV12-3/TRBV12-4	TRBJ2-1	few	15	CASSFPGGGGNEQFF	TGTGCCAGCAGTTTCCCGGGGGGCGGGGGGAATGAGCAGTTCTTC
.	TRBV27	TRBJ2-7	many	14	CASRWGGGFYEQYF	TGTGCCAGCAGGTGGGGGGGGGGCTTCTACGAGCAGTACTTC
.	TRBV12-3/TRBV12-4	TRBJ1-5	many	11	CASSPGGPQHF	TGTGCCAGCAGCCCGGGGGGGCCCCAGCATTTT
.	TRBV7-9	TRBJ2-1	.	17	CASSPPGGLSSYNEQFF	TGTGCCAGCAGCCCCCCCGGCGGCCTGAGCTCCTACAATGAGCAGTTCTTC
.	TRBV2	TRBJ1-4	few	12	CASRAGNEKLFF	TGTGCCAGCAGGGCAGGCAATGAAAAACTGTTTTTT
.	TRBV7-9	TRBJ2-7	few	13	CASRQARTYEQYF	TGTGCCAGCAGACAAGCCCGGACCTACGAGCAGTACTTC
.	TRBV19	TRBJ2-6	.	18	CASSIRQGASSGANVLTF	TGTGCCAGTAGTATCCGGCAGGGTGCTTCCTCTGGGGCCAACGTCCTGACTTTC
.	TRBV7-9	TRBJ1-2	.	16	CASTTLGGHEKDGYTF	TGTGCCAGCACCACGCTTGGGGGACATGAAAAGGATGGCTACACCTTC
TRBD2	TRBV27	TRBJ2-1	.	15	CASSRTGGPYNEQFF	TGTGCCAGCAGCCGAACGGGGGGACCCTACAATGAGCAGTTCTTC
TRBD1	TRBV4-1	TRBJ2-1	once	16	CTSSQWDRDSYNEQFF	TGCACCAGCAGCCAATGGGACAGGGACTCCTACAATGAGCAGTTCTTC
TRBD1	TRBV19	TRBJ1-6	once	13	CASSHDRESPLHF	TGTGCCAGTAGCCACGACAGGGAATCACCCCTCCACTTT
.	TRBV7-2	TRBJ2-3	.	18	CASTQRWALRWGTDTQYF	TGTGCCAGCACCCAAAGGTGGGCTCTTCGATGGGGCACAGATACGCAGTATTTT
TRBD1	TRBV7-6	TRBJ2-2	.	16	CANSPQDRGRTGELFF	TGTGCCAACAGCCCCCAAGACAGGGGGCGCACCGGGGAGCTGTTTTTT
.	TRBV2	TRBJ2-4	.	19	CANLVRDSKSPIAKNIQYF	TGTGCCAACCTAGTCCGGGATTCGAAAAGCCCGATAGCCAAAAACATTCAGTACTTC
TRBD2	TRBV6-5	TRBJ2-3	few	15	CASSYIPGGVDTQYF	TGTGCCAGCAGCTATATCCCGGGGGGGGTGGATACGCAGTATTTT
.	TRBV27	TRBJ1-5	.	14	CASSLGLGDQPQHF	TGTGCCAGCAGTTTAGGCCTGGGGGATCAGCCCCAGCATTTT
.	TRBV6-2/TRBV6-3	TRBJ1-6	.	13	CASLRALNSPLHF	TGTGCCAGCCTTCGCGCACTGAATTCACCCCTCCACTTT
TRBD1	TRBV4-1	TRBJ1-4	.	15	CASSQTGLEDEKLFF	TGCGCCAGCAGCCAGACAGGGCTAGAGGATGAAAAACTGTTTTTT
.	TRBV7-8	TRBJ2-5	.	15	CASSSTAPSGETQYF	TGTGCCAGCAGCTCGACAGCCCCATCAGGGGAGACCCAGTACTTC
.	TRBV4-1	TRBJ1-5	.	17	CASSQEAPQESNQPQHF	TGTGCCAGCAGCCAGGAAGCGCCCCAGGAAAGCAATCAGCCCCAGCATTTT
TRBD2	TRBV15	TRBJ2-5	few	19	CATSRDWLDGLAGQETQYF	TGTGCCACCAGCAGAGATTGGTTGGATGGACTAGCGGGCCAAGAGACCCAGTACTTC
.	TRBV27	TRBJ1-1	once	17	CASSLRLGQGGRTEAFF	TGTGCCAGCAGTTTAAGATTGGGGCAGGGAGGAAGGACTGAAGCTTTCTTT
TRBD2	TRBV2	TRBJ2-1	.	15	CASSGGGRSGNEQFF	TGTGCCAGCAGTGGGGGGGGTAGGAGTGGAAATGAGCAGTTCTTC
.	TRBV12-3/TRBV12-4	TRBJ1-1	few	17	CASSLSRDTSWDTEAFF	TGTGCCAGCAGTTTATCTAGGGACACTTCCTGGGACACTGAAGCTTTCTTT
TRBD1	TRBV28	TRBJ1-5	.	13	CAIPGQGGQPQHF	TGTGCCATCCCCGGACAGGGGGGTCAGCCCCAGCATTTT